This T cell receptor beta chain was sequenced for a study of shared clonotypes between healthy human individuals. Germline lookup yields CDR1 LGHNT and CDR2 FRNRAP. Trimming took 0 bases from V and 7 from J, leaving 13 bases between them. The CDR3 contains 14 residues. Comment on this clone: What it binds is unknown.

Overall study findings and caveats: Tissue TCR repertoires likely differ from these blood-only repertoires. Rarefaction indicated that sorted-subset sequencing remained incomplete although depth was large. Clonotype sharing levels among donors were expected to vary with sequencing depth. Generally, naive subsets came out with larger estimated richness than memory subsets.

Profiling relied on immunoSEQ multiplex PCR, and the TCRdb table lists in-frame clones only, not all of them. The data contain more than 2,000,000 clones, approximately 92% of them singletons. The clonotype comes from a man between 18 and 35 years old in good health. Sequenced sample: naive CD4+ T cells sorted from blood. Indicated subset: CD45RA+ positively selected. The genes are TRBV12-5 and TRBJ2-7; D is perhaps TRBD2 (5 bases). The chain's CDR3 is CASGLVPGPGEQYF. The CDR3 nucleotides are TGTGCTAGTGGTTTGGTACCGGGTCCGGGAGAGCAGTACTTC.